This TCR beta chain was found in a study of blood T cell repertoires in COVID-19. Across the study: Samples taken during acute and convalescent COVID-19 were collected in the United States, Italy and Spain. Sample material is recorded as cDNA or gDNA derived from T cells, B-cell-depleted T cells, or PBMCs.

As handled by the study authors: Scientists estimated how many nucleated cells there were by amplifying reference gene primers. Only in-frame clones appear in the TCRdb table, and some are missing; sequencing was by immunoSEQ multiplex PCR. V and J calls and clone size follow that table, whereas D and trimming were derived from the DNA. The sample shows about 81,000 clones, around nine tenths of them seen only once. This CDR3 is built from 15 residues. Germline V gene sequence: CDR1 SGHNT, CDR2 YYREEE (reference sequence). The ends lost 4 bases at V and 5 bases at J; junction bases unmatched: 7. The TCR sequence derives from a woman aged 80 or over with acute or convalescent COVID-19. This rearrangement joins TRBV5-4 to TRBJ2-2; TRBD1 aligns across 8 bases. The sample taken for sequencing was peripheral blood. In DNA form, the CDR3 reads TGTGCCAGCAGCATCCAGGGGGCGCAGACCGGGGAGCTGTTTTTT. As protein: CASSIQGAQTGELFF.